Reported below is one T cell receptor (beta chain). This clonotype was observed a few times. Its specific antigen is unknown. Within one base of it there is no much larger clone, and no base qualities were kept. The sample's treatment or condition, from its label and the paper: in vitro stimulation with specific CMV peptide epitopes to enrich CMV-specific T cells. The data originate from a study of T cell repertoires in cytomegalovirus infection (dated by TCRdb to about 2019). Describing the broader study: Peptide stimulations targeted recently identified HLA-C-restricted CMV epitopes, whose presentation resists viral immunomodulation, together with well-studied HLA-B-restricted epitopes. Donor HLA type was relevant to the analysis, as public TCR beta signatures indicated carriage of CMV infection together with the matching HLA type. The research as a whole found: The ex vivo response was dominated by HLA-C-restricted CMV-specific TCR beta clonotypes, and the single most frequent clonotype in two of eight donors was supplied by these HLA-C-restricted clonotypes. In both this cohort and an independent cohort of 352 donors, the cumulative frequency of public TCR beta family members distinguished carriers of CMV infection plus the relevant HLA type.

Instrument used: Illumina HiSeq 1500. TCRdb reprocessing: public reads trimmed at Q25 with fastp, clones called with MiXCR, in-frame beta chains kept. CDR3 protein sequences are deduplicated, and each keeps its most common genes and DNA. For this sample the table gives some 920,000 distinct CDR3 sequences, of which around 31% were detected only once. The ten largest clones add up to over 11% of the sample. Cut back by 2 bases and 1 base, the V and J ends lie 8 bases apart. CDR1 and CDR2, per the germline V gene, are MNHNS and SASEGT. The CDR3 holds 15 amino acids from the cysteine to the phenylalanine. Only CDR3 DNA remains: 45 bases, in frame from the first base.

The rearrangement combines TRBV6-1 with TRBJ2-2; the D gene lacks a confident call. Sequenced material: cultured CD8+ T cells from PBMCs, taken from culture after CMV antigen stimulation. The receptor was isolated from a human donor in good health (CMV status not recorded). Some clones in this sample may be carry-over from other donors' samples. The CDR3 amino acid sequence is: CASSENIGNTGELFF. The sequenced DNA: TGTGCCAGCAGTGAAAACATCGGGAACACCGGGGAGCTGTTTTTT.